The 25 T cell receptor beta chains presented below share a single source sample, sequenced in a study of cytomegalovirus exposure and HLA in healthy donors. PCR was performed using 60 Vbeta and 13 Jbeta primers. Profiling relied on immunoSEQ multiplex PCR, and the TCRdb table lists in-frame clones only, not all of them. The data contain fewer than 250,000 clones, 65% to 90% of them seen just once; the ten biggest clones take up just over 1.4%. Sequenced: PBMCs. These receptor sequences come from a girl between 5 and 17 years old in good health and CMV-seronegative.

The genes are TRBV19 and TRBJ2-7, with D maybe TRBD2 (5 bases). Germline V gives CDR1 LNHDA, CDR2 SQIVND (reference sequence). CDR3 size: 15 residues. Trimming removed 1 base from V and 3 bases from J, with 13 bases in between. The CDR3 DNA sequence: TGTGCCAGTAGTATAGGAGGGTCCAGTGACTACGAGCAGTACTTC. Its translation is CASSIGGSSDYEQYF.

The gene calls are TRBV12-2 and TRBJ2-2; TRBD2 is taken as the D call from the table, unchecked against the DNA. TRBV12-2 is listed as a pseudogene. This CDR3 comprises 20 residues. The CDR3 DNA is TGTGCAAGTCGCCCAAACAGAACCGGGACTACCGCCTCGAACACCGGGGAGCTGTTTTTT. This codes for CASRPNRTGTTASNTGELFF.

The genes are TRBV9 and TRBJ1-1; D perhaps matches TRBD1 (6 bases). Deletions cut 7 bases from V and 2 bases from J, with 15 bases between. The CDR3 has 14 residues. Germline loops: CDR1 SGDLS, CDR2 YYNGEE. This CDR3 is CASSLGGPNTEAFF. Here the CDR3 DNA reads TGTGCCAGCTCACTGGGGGGGCCAAACACTGAAGCTTTCTTT.

This chain links TRBV5-1 with TRBJ1-1; D is perhaps TRBD1 (6 bases). CDR3 length: 12 amino acids. V was pared by 3 bases and J by 10 bases, with 13 bases between. Germline CDR1 is SGHRS and CDR2 is YFSETQ. CDR3 coding DNA: TGCGCCAGCAGCTACCGGCAGGGGCGAGCTTTCTTT. Residues: CASSYRQGRAFF. Combining the CDR3 with reference TRBV5-1 and TRBJ1-1 gives the whole variable domain KAGVTQTPRYLIKTRGQQVTLSCSPISGHRSVSWYQQTPGQGLQFLFEYFSETQRNKGNFPGRFSGRQFSNSRSEMNVSTLELGDSALYLCASSYRQGRAFFGQGTRLTVV.

The gene calls are TRBV5-6 and TRBJ1-2, with TRBD1 matching over 8 bases. This CDR3 has 15 residues. The trim removed 2 bases at V and 8 bases at J, leaving 11 bases unmatched. Germline V gene lookup returns CDR1 SGHDT and CDR2 YYEEEE. The CDR3 is CASSFRRTGLGGYTF. The CDR3 DNA follows: TGTGCCAGCAGCTTCCGCAGGACAGGGCTAGGAGGCTACACCTTC.

The CDR3 region has the DNA TGCGCCAGCAGCCAAGTAAGCGGGAGCTCCTACAATGAGCAGTTCTTC. Translated: CASSQVSGSSYNEQFF. This sequence joins TRBV4-1 and TRBJ2-1; 8 positions match TRBD2. V trimming: 1 base; J trimming: 0 bases; junction bases outside the gene matches: 2. The V gene's germline CDR1 is MGHRA and CDR2 YSYEKL. The CDR3 has 16 amino acids.

This CDR3 is CASSQGTGGGETQYF. CDR3 bases: TGCGCCAGCAGCCAAGGGACAGGGGGCGGGGAGACCCAGTACTTC. This chain joins TRBV4-3 and TRBJ2-5; 11 nucleotides line up with TRBD1. CDR1 is LGHNA, CDR2 YSLEER, per germline. V lost 1 base to trimming and J lost 5 bases; unmatched junction nucleotides: 3. This CDR3 region has 15 residues.

This clone was seen many times. The CDR3 region is CASSFGVANTEAFF. For the CDR3, the DNA is TGTGCCAGCAGTTTCGGGGTCGCGAACACTGAAGCTTTCTTT. The chain carries TRBV28 and TRBJ1-1; D is undetermined. V lost 3 bases and J 1 base, leaving 9 bases between the germline ends. CDR1 is MDHEN and CDR2 is SYDVKM in the germline V gene. The CDR3 runs to 14 residues.

The chain employs TRBV4-2 and TRBJ1-5, with D perhaps TRBD1 (5 bases). V gave up 4 bases and J gave up 0 bases, with 19 bases separating them. Germline lookup yields CDR1 LGHNA and CDR2 YNFKEQ. The CDR3 spans 18 residues. The CDR3 sequence is CASSRTTLGGISNQPQHF. CDR3 sequence (DNA): TGTGCCAGCAGCCGCACAACCCTGGGGGGGATTAGCAATCAGCCCCAGCATTTT.

This chain uses TRBV2 with TRBJ1-1, with 8 bases that match TRBD1. Germline trimming cut 8 bases from V and 0 bases from J; bases unmatched to any gene: 8. CDR1 is SNHLY and CDR2 is FYNNEI in the germline V gene. This CDR3 has 15 amino acids. CDR3: CASGTGQTLNTEAFF. The DNA for the CDR3 is TGTGCCAGCGGGACAGGACAGACCTTGAACACTGAAGCTTTCTTT.

The chain employs TRBV7-6 and TRBJ1-1; weak D call: TRBD1 (6 bases). Germline CDR1 SGHVS, CDR2 FNYEAQ. The V gene lost 8 bases and the J gene lost 4 bases, with 8 bases spanning the gap. This CDR3 has 11 residues. The CDR3 loop is CASLGGTEAFF. The CDR3 nucleotides are TGTGCCAGCTTAGGGGGCACTGAAGCTTTCTTT. Full variable domain (rest looked up from reference TRBV7-6 and TRBJ1-1): GAGVSQSPRYKVTKRGQDVALRCDPISGHVSLYWYRQALGQGPEFLTYFNYEAQQDKSGLPNDRFSAERPEGSISTLTIQRTEQRDSAMYRCASLGGTEAFFGQGTRLTVV.

This chain joins TRBV19 and TRBJ2-2; 9 nucleotides agree with TRBD1. V lost 3 bases to trimming and J lost 5 bases; unmatched junction nucleotides: 4. Looked up from germline, CDR1 is LNHDA and CDR2 is SQIVND (reference sequence). The CDR3 length is 15 residues. The CDR3: CASSMRQGGTGELFF. The CDR3 DNA reads TGTGCCAGTAGTATGCGACAGGGGGGGACCGGGGAGCTGTTTTTT. Using reference TRBV19 and TRBJ2-2 for the parts outside the CDR3, the full variable domain is DGGITQSPKYLFRKEGQNVTLSCEQNLNHDAMYWYRQDPGQGLRLIYYSQIVNDFQKGDIAEGYSVSREKKESFPLTVTSAQKNPTAFYLCASSMRQGGTGELFFGEGSRLTVL.

V is TRBV15 and J is TRBJ1-5; 7 nucleotides agree with TRBD1. Germline CDR1 reads LNHNV; CDR2 reads YYDKDF (reference sequence). V trimming: 6 bases; J trimming: 0 bases; junction bases outside the gene matches: 5. CDR3 length: 15 amino acids. This chain's CDR3 is CATSPGQISNQPQHF. Here the CDR3 DNA reads TGTGCCACCAGTCCGGGACAGATTAGCAATCAGCCCCAGCATTTT.

This clone was detected a few times. J is TRBJ1-3 and V is TRBV11-2; D is unresolved. V lost 0 bases and J lost 2, with 11 bases in between. CDR1 SGHAT and CDR2 FQNNGV come from the germline V gene. This CDR3 region has 16 residues. The CDR3 loop is CASSLEYGPPGNTIYF. CDR3 DNA sequence: TGTGCCAGCAGCTTAGAGTACGGTCCCCCTGGAAACACCATATATTTT.

The chain links TRBV7-9 to TRBJ1-1; D may be TRBD1 (6 bases). Germline CDR1 reads SEHNR; CDR2 reads FQNEAQ (reference sequence). The CDR3 covers 15 residues. V lost 1 base, J lost 8 bases, and 17 bases lay in between. The CDR3 DNA reads as TGTGCCAGCAGCTTAGATGGGGGGGCTGAGGACGAAGCTTTCTTT. Translation: CASSLDGGAEDEAFF.

The V call is TRBV19, the J call TRBJ2-1, with D uncertain. The CDR3 loop spans 18 amino acids. Germline V gene sequence: CDR1 LNHDA, CDR2 SQIVND (reference sequence). The germline V and J ends were trimmed by 1 base and 5 bases, with 21 bases remaining between them. The CDR3 spells CASSIAFTSAAGDNEQFF. The CDR3 DNA reads as TGTGCCAGTAGTATAGCCTTTACGTCGGCAGCCGGAGACAATGAGCAGTTCTTC.

The chain is built from TRBV28 and TRBJ2-3, with a possible D match to TRBD1 (6 bases). This CDR3 has 18 amino acids. CDR1 MDHEN and CDR2 SYDVKM come from the germline V gene. V lost 3 bases to trimming and J lost 2 bases, with 21 bases between them. The CDR3 sequence: CASSFNGDTGFFTDTQYF. DNA of the CDR3: TGTGCCAGCAGTTTCAATGGCGACACAGGGTTTTTCACAGATACGCAGTATTTT.

The DNA of the CDR3 is TGTGCCAGCAGCCGATACCGGGATCCCGGAGACGAGCAGTACTTC. It translates to CASSRYRDPGDEQYF. The chain is built from TRBV14 and TRBJ2-7; TRBD2 is a possible D gene (5 bases). The length of the CDR3 is 15 residues. Per the germline V gene, CDR1 is SGHDN and CDR2 is FVKESK. Trimming pared 4 bases from V and 5 bases from J, leaving 18 bases between.

This clone was observed a single time. This chain uses TRBV5-1 with TRBJ2-1, with 12 bases lining up with TRBD2. Germline CDR1 SGHRS, CDR2 YFSETQ. Losses at the gene ends were 0 bases for V and 9 bases for J; bases not matched to a gene: 4. This CDR3 comprises 15 residues. CDR3 DNA sequence: TGCGCCAGCAGCTTGGCGGCTAGCGGGGGGGTTGAGCAGTTCTTC. Its protein product is CASSLAASGGVEQFF.

This clone came up once. V gene TRBV15 combines with J gene TRBJ2-7, with D perhaps TRBD1 (5 bases). In germline, CDR1 is LNHNV, CDR2 YYDKDF (reference sequence). V was pared by 5 bases and J by 0 bases, with 20 bases between. CDR3 length: 17 residues. In nucleotides, the CDR3 is TGTGCCACCAGCCCCTCTCTGAAGGGGTTGACCTCCTACGAGCAGTACTTC. Translation gives CATSPSLKGLTSYEQYF.

V is TRBV5-1 and J is TRBJ2-3; a possible D gene is TRBD1 (7 bases). Per germline, CDR1 SGHRS and CDR2 YFSETQ. V lost 0 bases and J lost 2, with 13 bases in between. This CDR3 is 16 amino acids long. CDR3 residues: CASSLGRDSATDTQYF. For the CDR3, the DNA is TGCGCCAGCAGCTTGGGGCGGGACAGTGCCACAGATACGCAGTATTTT.

This clone was seen more than once but under ten times. The CDR3 DNA reads TGTGCCAGCAGACCCGAACTGCAGGGGGCAGCTTTCTTT. Residues: CASRPELQGAAFF. The gene calls are TRBV6-1 and TRBJ1-1, with TRBD1 matching over 8 bases. Trimming at V came to 6 bases and at J to 10 bases, leaving 10 bases not matched to a gene. Germline-derived CDR1 and CDR2 are MNHNS and SASEGT. The CDR3 is made up of 13 amino acids.

The genes are TRBV28 and TRBJ2-5; D remains unclear. TRBJ2-7 matches the DNA end more closely, so the J call is doubtful. Germline CDR1 and CDR2: MDHEN and SYDVKM. This CDR3 is 12 amino acids long. This CDR3 is CASTGISYEQYF. Here the CDR3 DNA reads TGTGCCAGCACAGGTATCTCCTACGAGCAGTACTTC.

The V and J genes are TRBV7-9 and TRBJ2-5; D remains ambiguous. The V and J ends lost 1 base and 7 bases respectively, with 13 bases between them. The V gene's germline CDR1 is SEHNR and CDR2 FQNEAQ (reference sequence). CDR3 length equals 14 residues. The CDR3 nucleotides read TGTGCCAGCAGCTTAGAAGCTGGTTTGAGGACCCAGTACTTC. Its translation is CASSLEAGLRTQYF.

The chain links TRBV28 to TRBJ1-1; 9 nucleotides match TRBD1. CDR1 is MDHEN, CDR2 SYDVKM, per germline. J lost 5 bases, V lost 5 bases, and 9 bases had no gene match. The CDR3 has 15 amino acids. Here the CDR3 DNA reads TGTGCCAGCAGTCCCGGGACAGGGTTTTATACTGAAGCTTTCTTT. As protein: CASSPGTGFYTEAFF. The complete variable domain, with remaining parts taken from reference TRBV28 and TRBJ1-1, reads DVKVTQSSRYLVKRTGEKVFLECVQDMDHENMFWYRQDPGLGLRLIYFSYDVKMKEKGDIPEGYSVSREKKERFSLILESASTNQTSMYLCASSPGTGFYTEAFFGQGTRLTVV.